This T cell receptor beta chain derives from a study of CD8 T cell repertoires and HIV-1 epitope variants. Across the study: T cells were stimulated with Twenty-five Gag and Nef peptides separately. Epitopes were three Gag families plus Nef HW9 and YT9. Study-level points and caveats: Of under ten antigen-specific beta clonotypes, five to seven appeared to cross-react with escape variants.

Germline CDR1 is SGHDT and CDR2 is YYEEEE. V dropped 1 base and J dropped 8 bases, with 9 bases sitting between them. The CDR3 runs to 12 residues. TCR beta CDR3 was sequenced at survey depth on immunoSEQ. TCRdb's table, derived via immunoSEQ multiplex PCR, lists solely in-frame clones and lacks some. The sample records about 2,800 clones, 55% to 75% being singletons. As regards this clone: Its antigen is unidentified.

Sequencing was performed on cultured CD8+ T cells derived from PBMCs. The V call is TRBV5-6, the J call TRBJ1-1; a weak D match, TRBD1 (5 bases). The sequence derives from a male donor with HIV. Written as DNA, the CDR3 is TGTGCCAGCAGCTTGAGGGGAACGGAAGCTTTCTTT. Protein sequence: CASSLRGTEAFF.